Following are 26 T cell receptor beta chains from one sample sequenced in a study of blood T cells in healthy people across ages. With a J-beta primer mix and a sample-barcoded 5' primer, a second PCR ran roughly 7 to 11 cycles. A single record per CDR3 protein comes from TCRdb applying MiXCR to the 5' RACE reads. The sample lists about 900,000 distinct CDR3 sequences; about 48% were seen once. Sequenced sample: blood. These receptors all stem from a man aged 25-45 years in good health.

This sequence joins TRBV11-2 and TRBJ2-1; 8 nucleotides agree with TRBD2. The CDR3 totals 16 residues. J lost 4 bases, V lost 5 bases, and 10 bases had no gene match. Germline V gene sequence: CDR1 SGHAT, CDR2 FQNNGV. The CDR3 coding sequence is TGTGCCAGCAGCCCCATAGGGCGGGGGGAATACAATGAGCAGTTCTTC. It translates to CASSPIGRGEYNEQFF.

Ten or more counts support this clonotype. This chain joins TRBV7-9 and TRBJ2-1; 9 bases agree with TRBD2. The CDR3 covers 13 residues. Germline assignment: CDR1 SEHNR and CDR2 FQNEAQ (reference sequence). Trimming at V came to 5 bases and at J to 9 bases, leaving 5 bases not matched to a gene. The CDR3 region has the DNA TGTGCCAGCAGCGATAGCGGGGGTGGTGAGCAGTTCTTC. Translation gives CASSDSGGGEQFF. Looking up the rest from reference TRBV7-9 and TRBJ2-1 gives the full variable domain: DTGVSQNPRHKITKRGQNVTFRCDPISEHNRLYWYRQTLGQGPEFLTYFQNEAQLEKSRLLSDRFSAERPKGSFSTLEIQRTEQGDSAMYLCASSDSGGGEQFFGPGTRLTVL.

This clonotype was detected a few times. The chain links TRBV24-1 to TRBJ1-4; D possibly corresponds to TRBD1 (5 bases). Trimming removed 3 bases at V and 10 bases at J, with 11 bases between. The CDR3 covers 13 residues. Germline V gene sequence: CDR1 KGHDR, CDR2 SFDVKD. CDR3 bases: TGTGCCACCAGTGATGCGGGGGTCGGAAAACTGTTTTTT. Its protein is CATSDAGVGKLFF.

The chain carries TRBV2 and TRBJ1-2; no definite D call. The CDR3 totals 12 residues. V dropped 6 bases and J dropped 5 bases, with 10 bases sitting between them. CDR1 is SNHLY and CDR2 is FYNNEI in the germline V gene. The CDR3 coding sequence is TGTGCCAGCAGAAGTCGTCCTTATGGCTACACCTTC. Its protein is CASRSRPYGYTF.

This clonotype was seen just once. The chain joins TRBV5-1 to TRBJ2-4; D is uncertain. The J call is uncertain, as TRBJ2-7 better fits the DNA end. The germline gives CDR1 SGHRS, CDR2 YFSETQ. The CDR3 covers 12 residues. The DNA of the CDR3 is TGCGCCAGCAGCTCCCCGGCGTTCGAGCAGTACTTC. Protein product: CASSSPAFEQYF.

This clonotype occurred many times. The CDR3 loop reads CASSSRERGQSNEKLFF. The DNA for the CDR3 is TGTGCCAGCAGTTCCCGAGAAAGGGGGCAAAGTAATGAAAAACTGTTTTTT. This chain connects TRBV28 to TRBJ1-4; 7 bases match TRBD1. Germline lookup yields CDR1 MDHEN and CDR2 SYDVKM. This CDR3 has 17 residues. J gave up 4 bases and V 4 bases, and 12 bases lay outside the gene matches.

Only a few counts were recorded for this clonotype. The chain has TRBV7-2 and TRBJ2-7; no reliable D call. CDR3 length equals 15 residues. Trimming took off 5 bases at V and 1 base at J, with 15 bases between the two ends. CDR1 is SGHTA and CDR2 is FQGNSA in the germline V gene. CDR3 bases: TGTGCCAGCAGCCTAGATTCGACTGATTCCTACGAGCAGTACTTC. It encodes CASSLDSTDSYEQYF.

V gene TRBV13 combines with J gene TRBJ2-7; TRBD1 aligns across 7 bases. V was pared by 0 bases and J by 2 bases, with 4 bases of the junction left unmatched. This CDR3 contains 15 residues. In germline, CDR1 is PRHDT, CDR2 FYEKMQ (reference sequence). The CDR3 spells CASSLGGTAPYEQYF. CDR3 sequence (DNA): TGTGCCAGCAGCTTAGGAGGGACAGCTCCCTACGAGCAGTACTTC.

The V call is TRBV4-2, the J call TRBJ2-3; possible D gene TRBD1, 6 bases. CDR3 length equals 15 residues. Looked up from germline, CDR1 is LGHNA and CDR2 is YNFKEQ. Trimming removed 0 bases at V and 7 bases at J, with 14 bases between. DNA of the CDR3: TGTGCCAGCAGCCAAGAAGGTCAGGGGAGTCATACGCAGTATTTT. Translation: CASSQEGQGSHTQYF.

V gene TRBV6-4 combines with J gene TRBJ2-1; 13 nucleotides line up with TRBD2. This CDR3 is 15 amino acids long. V trimming: 7 bases; J trimming: 6 bases; junction bases outside the gene matches: 6. Germline V CDR1 and CDR2: MRHNA, SNTAGT. CDR3 nucleotide sequence: TGTGCCAGCAAAAGACTAGCGGGGGGCTCCAATGAGCAGTTCTTC. Translating gives CASKRLAGGSNEQFF.

This sequence joins TRBV7-8 and TRBJ2-5; D gene ambiguous. Trimming stripped 5 bases from V and 3 bases from J, with 10 bases between. The CDR3 has 13 residues. Germline-derived CDR1 and CDR2 are SGHVS and FQNEAQ. This CDR3 reads CASSMGGKETQYF. DNA for the CDR3: TGTGCCAGCAGCATGGGTGGGAAAGAGACCCAGTACTTC.

This clonotype was recorded a few times. The chain's CDR3 is CASSEDRAKGVTQYF. In nucleotides, the CDR3 is TGTGCCAGCAGTGAGGACAGGGCCAAGGGGGTTACGCAGTATTTT. The rearrangement links TRBV2 to TRBJ2-3; 8 bases are shared with TRBD1. The ends lost 3 bases at V and 8 bases at J; junction bases unmatched: 10. The CDR3 runs to 15 residues. CDR1 SNHLY and CDR2 FYNNEI come from the germline V gene.

The rearrangement uses TRBV7-2 and TRBJ2-1, with 10 positions matching TRBD2. In germline, CDR1 is SGHTA, CDR2 FQGNSA. J gave up 5 bases and V 5 bases, and 6 bases lay outside the gene matches. CDR3 size: 15 residues. CDR3 nucleotide sequence: TGTGCCAGCAGCCTACGAGCGGGGGGGCACAATGAGCAGTTCTTC. Translated: CASSLRAGGHNEQFF.

The table lists this clonotype with a count of one. This sequence joins TRBV4-3 and TRBJ2-5; TRBD2 agrees at 14 bases. Losses at the gene ends were 0 bases for V and 11 bases for J; bases not matched to a gene: 8. This CDR3 has 16 amino acids. Germline-derived CDR1 and CDR2 are LGHNA and YSLEER. The CDR3 loop reads CASSQDRTSGGIEQYF. The CDR3 nucleotides read TGCGCCAGCAGCCAAGATCGGACTAGCGGGGGGATTGAGCAGTACTTC.

J is TRBJ2-7 and V is TRBV10-3, with D possibly being TRBD1 (6 bases). This CDR3 region has 13 residues. From germline, CDR1 is ENHRY and CDR2 SYGVKD. The germline V and J ends were trimmed by 6 bases and 12 bases, with 21 bases remaining between them. CDR3 sequence reads: CAIRMEDDTGPYF. The CDR3 nucleotides read TGTGCCATCAGAATGGAGGACGATACAGGGCCGTACTTC.

This chain uses TRBV27 with TRBJ2-3; 8 nucleotides align to TRBD2. From germline, CDR1 is MNHEY and CDR2 SMNVEV (reference sequence). This CDR3 has 13 amino acids. Trimming cost V 6 bases and J 4 bases; bases outside gene matches: 3. CDR3 nucleotides: TGTGCCAGCAGATTCGGGGGGGCAGATACGCAGTATTTT. It specifies CASRFGGADTQYF.

The chain carries TRBV7-2 and TRBJ2-3; TRBD2 matches 8 bases. The V gene's germline CDR1 is SGHTA and CDR2 FQGNSA. The CDR3 length is 15 residues. V gave up 5 bases and J gave up 7 bases; unmatched junction bases: 11. The CDR3 loop reads CASSLSVRGAYTQYF. The CDR3 region has the DNA TGTGCCAGCAGCCTTTCTGTGCGGGGGGCGTATACGCAGTATTTT.

This clonotype was seen ten or more times. The rearrangement links TRBV12-3 or TRBV12-4 to TRBJ2-4; TRBD1 matches 7 bases. The J segment lost 15 bases and the V segment lost 1 base, leaving 12 bases of the junction unmatched. There are 14 residues in the CDR3. The CDR3 sequence: CASSLGAKGTESYF. CDR3 DNA sequence: TGTGCCAGCAGTTTAGGTGCCAAAGGGACAGAATCGTACTTC.

The chain links TRBV7-2 to TRBJ2-5; D call uncertain. Germline V CDR1 and CDR2: SGHTA, FQGNSA. The V gene lost 5 bases and the J gene lost 4 bases, with 11 bases spanning the gap. The CDR3 totals 13 residues. CDR3 bases: TGTGCCAGCAGCGTCCGGACGGGAGAGACCCAGTACTTC. Its translation: CASSVRTGETQYF.

This clonotype was observed a few times. The chain couples TRBV20-1 to TRBJ2-7; the D gene is possibly TRBD2 (5 bases). The CDR3 is 15 residues long. The germline V gene encodes CDR1 DFQATT and CDR2 SNEGSKA (reference sequence). V lost 0 bases and J lost 0, with 12 bases in between. CDR3 nucleotides: TGCAGTGCTAGAGAAGGCGGGCCGAGCTCCTACGAGCAGTACTTC. Protein product: CSAREGGPSSYEQYF.

The CDR3 DNA sequence: TGTGCCAGCAGCTTAGGAAAGACTAGCGGTTCCCAAGATACGCAGTATTTT. It yields the protein CASSLGKTSGSQDTQYF. The J gene is TRBJ2-3, the V gene TRBV11-3; 9 bases are a match to TRBD2. The CDR3 has 17 residues. CDR1 is SGHNT, CDR2 YENEEA, per germline. The V gene end was trimmed by 1 base and the J gene end by 5 bases; junction bases not matched to a gene: 10.

A few counts support this clonotype. This chain joins TRBV4-3 and TRBJ2-7; 15 positions agree with TRBD2. TRBJ2-4 matches the DNA end more closely, so the J call is doubtful. The germline gives CDR1 LGHNA, CDR2 YSLEER. The CDR3 contains 17 residues. CDR3 DNA: TGCGCCAGCAGCCCAAAAGGACTAGCGGGGGGGCCGTACATTCAGTACTTC. As protein: CASSPKGLAGGPYIQYF.

This clonotype occurred many times. The J gene is TRBJ2-7, the V gene TRBV6-2 or TRBV6-3; either TRBD1 or TRBD2 may supply D (5 bases each). V dropped 2 bases and J dropped 1 base, with 9 bases sitting between them. This CDR3 spans 14 amino acids. CDR1 and CDR2 from the germline V gene are MNHEY and SVGEGT. CDR3: CASSYRDGSYEQYF. CDR3 nucleotides: TGTGCCAGCAGTTACCGGGACGGGTCCTACGAGCAGTACTTC.

The chain employs TRBV7-9 and TRBJ2-7; 8 bases map to TRBD1. J was trimmed by 3 bases and V by 5 bases; bases with no gene match: 9. The CDR3 runs to 15 residues. Germline V gene data show CDR1 as SEHNR and CDR2 as FQNEAQ (reference sequence). The CDR3 reads CASSAGDRSFYEQYF. In DNA, the CDR3 is TGTGCCAGCAGCGCAGGGGACAGGTCGTTCTACGAGCAGTACTTC.

J is TRBJ1-2 and V is TRBV28; 8 nucleotides match TRBD1. Germline V gives CDR1 MDHEN, CDR2 SYDVKM. The CDR3 consists of 15 residues. The ends lost 6 bases at V and 1 base at J; junction bases unmatched: 7. The CDR3 reads CASREWTGINYGYTF. Here the CDR3 DNA reads TGTGCCAGCAGGGAATGGACAGGGATTAACTATGGCTACACCTTC.

V gene TRBV3-1 combines with J gene TRBJ2-1; D is perhaps TRBD1 (6 bases). The ends were cut back, 1 base at V and 5 bases at J, with 12 bases in the middle. The CDR3 is 15 residues long. The germline gives CDR1 LGHDT, CDR2 YNNKEL (reference sequence). CDR3 protein: CASSQGAGDNNEQFF. DNA of the CDR3: TGTGCCAGCAGCCAAGGCGCCGGGGACAACAATGAGCAGTTCTTC.